The following is a TCR beta chain sequence with its context. The data were taken from a study of neoadjuvant anti-PD-1 for oral cavity cancer. Across the whole study: Patients without progression got a fourth dose around day 43.

The method was immunoSEQ multiplex PCR; TCRdb's version includes in-frame clones alone and lacks a portion of them. The table records about 24,000 clones, 26% of them present only once. The CDR3 loop spans 15 amino acids. Germline CDR1 is MNHNY and CDR2 is SVGAGI (reference sequence). V was pared by 6 bases and J by 0 bases, with 4 bases of the junction left unmatched. Time point here: after neoadjuvant nivolumab, at surgical resection. This clonotype originated in a person aged 40 to 85 with oral cavity squamous cell carcinoma. The chain combines TRBV6-6 with TRBJ1-5, with TRBD1 identical over 8 bases. Sequencing used tumor tissue, obtained after nivolumab (anti-PD-1) treatment. CDR3 in amino acids: CASREDRVSNQPQHF. The DNA for the CDR3 is TGTGCCAGCAGGGAGGACAGGGTTAGCAATCAGCCCCAGCATTTT.